The 30 T cell receptor beta chains below all came from one sample that was sequenced in a study of OX40 agonist ivuxolimab in advanced cancers. Using immunoSEQ multiplex PCR, the repertoire was profiled, and TCRdb retains in-frame clones only, with some absent. The table records 62,000 or so clones, about 90% of them present only once. Sequenced material: CD4+ or CD8+ T cells sorted from blood, taken in a trial of the OX40 agonist ivuxolimab. The receptor source for this set is an adult with an advanced solid tumor such as melanoma, head and neck, liver or kidney cancer.

The chain carries TRBV11-1 and TRBJ2-2; 7 bases map to TRBD2. V was pared by 0 bases and J by 6 bases, with 1 base of the junction left unmatched. The CDR3 spans 14 residues. The germline V gene encodes CDR1 SGHAT and CDR2 FQDESV (reference sequence). The CDR3 nucleotides read TGTGCCAGCAGCTTAGCCGGGAGGTCCGGGGAGCTGTTTTTT. It yields the protein CASSLAGRSGELFF.

The chain is built from TRBV19 and TRBJ2-1; D might be TRBD2 (6 bases). V lost 3 bases to trimming and J lost 8 bases, with 11 bases between them. CDR1 LNHDA and CDR2 SQIVND come from the germline V gene (reference sequence). The CDR3 has 13 amino acids. The CDR3 protein is CASSIWWRDEQFF. The CDR3 nucleotides are TGTGCCAGTAGTATCTGGTGGAGGGATGAGCAGTTCTTC.

DNA of the CDR3: TGTGCCAGCAGCTTGGAAGCGGGAGGATACAATGAGCAGTTCTTC. Its protein product is CASSLEAGGYNEQFF. This rearrangement joins TRBV5-4 to TRBJ2-1; 9 bases are a match to TRBD2. The CDR3 loop spans 15 amino acids. Germline loops: CDR1 SGHNT, CDR2 YYREEE (reference sequence). Losses at the gene ends were 0 bases for V and 4 bases for J; bases not matched to a gene: 2.

CDR3 amino acids: CASSTARYGYTF. For the CDR3, the DNA is TGTGCCAGCAGTACCGCTCGATATGGCTACACCTTC. The chain recombines TRBV28 with TRBJ1-2; D is undetermined. The V and J ends lost 5 bases and 5 bases respectively, with 9 bases between them. The germline V gene encodes CDR1 MDHEN and CDR2 SYDVKM. The CDR3 extends over 12 amino acids.

The chain is built from TRBV5-8 and TRBJ1-1; tentatively, D is TRBD1 (6 bases). V was clipped by 3 bases and J by 5 bases, with 17 bases between them. The germline CDR1 and CDR2 sequences are SGHTS and YDEGEE. The CDR3 contains 15 residues. DNA for the CDR3: TGTGCCAGCAGCTCCGGTCGGGGGGCGCGAACTGAAGCTTTCTTT. Protein sequence: CASSSGRGARTEAFF.

The chain carries TRBV9 and TRBJ1-4; TRBD1 is a possible D gene (6 bases). The V end lost 4 bases, the J end lost 6 bases, and 16 bases lay between the germline ends. CDR3 length equals 15 residues. CDR1 and CDR2 from the germline V gene are SGDLS and YYNGEE. The CDR3 loop is CASSPRGEEDEKLFF. CDR3 nucleotide sequence: TGTGCCAGCAGCCCAAGGGGGGAGGAAGATGAAAAACTGTTTTTT. The complete variable domain, with remaining parts taken from reference TRBV9 and TRBJ1-4, reads DSGVTQTPKHLITATGQRVTLRCSPRSGDLSVYWYQQSLDQGLQFLIQYYNGEERAKGNILERFSAQQFPDLHSELNLSSLELGDSALYFCASSPRGEEDEKLFFGSGTQLSVL.

The chain couples TRBV30 to TRBJ2-1; the D gene could be TRBD1 or TRBD2 (5 bases each). V lost 3 bases, J lost 12 bases, and 12 bases lay in between. This CDR3 has 11 amino acids. Germline CDR1 and CDR2: GTSNPN and SVGIG (reference sequence). The CDR3 is CAWSRTRGQFF. In DNA, the CDR3 is TGTGCCTGGAGCCGAACTAGGGGGCAGTTCTTC.

This clone was counted only a few times. This rearrangement joins TRBV28 to TRBJ1-2; TRBD1 might be the D (6 bases). The ends were cut back, 6 bases at V and 6 bases at J, with 11 bases in the middle. The CDR3 has 12 amino acids. Germline-derived CDR1 and CDR2 are MDHEN and SYDVKM. The CDR3 nucleotides are TGTGCCAGCAGGGACAGTCCTCATGGCTACACCTTC. Translated, it gives CASRDSPHGYTF.

The chain joins TRBV4-1 to TRBJ2-3, with 11 bases aligning to TRBD2. The germline V gene encodes CDR1 MGHRA and CDR2 YSYEKL. The ends lost 8 bases at V and 1 base at J; junction bases unmatched: 17. The CDR3 has 19 amino acids. The CDR3 reads CASGQGFLGLAGRTDTQYF. The CDR3 DNA reads TGCGCCAGCGGACAAGGATTTTTAGGACTAGCGGGCCGCACAGATACGCAGTATTTT.

The chain joins TRBV6-4 to TRBJ2-3; no firm D call. The germline gives CDR1 MRHNA, CDR2 SNTAGT. This CDR3 spans 11 amino acids. Trimming cost V 6 bases and J 5 bases, with 6 bases left between them. The CDR3 DNA sequence: TGTGCCAGCAGCCACGGAGATACGCAGTATTTT. Amino acids: CASSHGDTQYF.

A single count supports this clone. The rearrangement links TRBV7-3 to TRBJ1-1, with D hard to call. Trimming shortened V by 0 bases and J by 1 base, and 3 bases separated the two germline ends. The germline V gene encodes CDR1 SGHTA and CDR2 FQGTGA. This CDR3 region has 13 residues. The CDR3 coding sequence is TGTGCCAGCAGCTTAACGGGGAACACTGAAGCTTTCTTT. Residues: CASSLTGNTEAFF.

The chain recombines TRBV10-3 with TRBJ2-2; 7 bases agree with TRBD2. There are 14 residues in the CDR3. The ends lost 5 bases at V and 6 bases at J; junction bases unmatched: 6. The germline V gene has CDR1 ENHRY and CDR2 SYGVKD. CDR3 region: CAISWTSRAGELFF. The CDR3 region has the DNA TGTGCCATCAGTTGGACTAGTAGGGCCGGGGAGCTGTTTTTT.

CDR3 sequence: CASSIGGVNTGELFF. The CDR3 DNA follows: TGTGCCAGTAGTATAGGCGGAGTCAACACCGGGGAGCTGTTTTTT. This sequence joins TRBV19 and TRBJ2-2, with D unresolved. CDR3 length equals 15 residues. Per the germline V gene, CDR1 is LNHDA and CDR2 is SQIVND (reference sequence). V gave up 1 base and J gave up 2 bases, with 8 bases separating them.

This rearrangement joins TRBV9 to TRBJ2-5; TRBD1 matches at 8 bases. With V trimmed by 1 base and J by 2 bases, 7 bases remained unmatched. The CDR3 sequence is 16 residues long. Germline CDR1 and CDR2: SGDLS and YYNGEE. The CDR3 nucleotides are TGTGCCAGCAGCGTACAGACAGGGGCGCTTCAAGAGACCCAGTACTTC. It specifies CASSVQTGALQETQYF.

The V gene is TRBV11-2, the J gene TRBJ2-1, with D perhaps matching TRBD1 (6 bases). The V and J ends lost 1 base and 3 bases respectively, with 13 bases between them. CDR1 and CDR2 from the germline V gene are SGHAT and FQNNGV. The CDR3 runs to 16 residues. Written as DNA, the CDR3 is TGTGCCAGCAGCTTAGGAGTGGGGGCTATCTACAATGAGCAGTTCTTC. Translation: CASSLGVGAIYNEQFF.

V and J are TRBV10-2 and TRBJ2-3; D not certain. The CDR3 is made up of 11 amino acids. The germline CDR1 and CDR2 sequences are WSHSY and SAAADI. The V gene lost 6 bases and the J gene lost 2 bases, with 3 bases spanning the gap. Here the CDR3 reads CASSTTDTQYF. CDR3 nucleotide sequence: TGCGCCAGCAGCACCACAGATACGCAGTATTTT.

The rearrangement uses TRBV5-1 and TRBJ2-1, with 9 positions matching TRBD2. V lost 6 bases and J lost 9; bases outside the gene matches: 13. Germline V gene lookup returns CDR1 SGHRS and CDR2 YFSETQ. This CDR3 contains 15 residues. The CDR3 loop reads CASTPSGRSPGEQFF. CDR3 DNA sequence: TGCGCCAGCACCCCAAGCGGGAGGAGTCCGGGTGAGCAGTTCTTC.

The chain joins TRBV20-1 to TRBJ2-5; D is ambiguous. Looked up from germline, CDR1 is DFQATT and CDR2 is SNEGSKA (reference sequence). The CDR3 totals 11 residues. V lost 4 bases to trimming and J lost 4 bases, with 7 bases between them. The CDR3 protein is CSAILPETQYF. In nucleotides, the CDR3 is TGCAGTGCTATCCTTCCAGAGACCCAGTACTTC.

The chain uses TRBV7-3 and TRBJ2-2, with D possibly TRBD1 on 6 matching bases. The V gene lost 2 bases and the J gene lost 6 bases, with 7 bases spanning the gap. The CDR3 runs 13 residues. The germline V gene encodes CDR1 SGHTA and CDR2 FQGTGA. CDR3 region: CASSLAGAGELFF. The CDR3 DNA follows: TGTGCCAGCAGCTTAGCAGGGGCCGGGGAGCTGTTTTTT.

This chain connects TRBV10-2 to TRBJ1-4; D uncertain. CDR3 length equals 18 residues. V lost 0 bases and J 0 bases, leaving 14 bases between the germline ends. Germline-derived CDR1 and CDR2 are WSHSY and SAAADI. The CDR3 bases are TGCGCCAGCAGTGAGTCGAGCTGGCATCCTACAACTAATGAAAAACTGTTTTTT. It codes for CASSESSWHPTTNEKLFF.

The rearrangement uses TRBV10-1 and TRBJ2-2; 8 bases map to TRBD2. This CDR3 has 16 residues. The J segment lost 4 bases and the V segment lost 8 bases, leaving 12 bases of the junction unmatched. Germline CDR1 and CDR2: WNHNN and SYGVQD (reference sequence). The CDR3 reads CASLRTGTSPTGELFF. As DNA, the CDR3 is TGCGCCAGCCTCAGAACCGGGACTAGTCCCACCGGGGAGCTGTTTTTT.

This sequence joins TRBV19 and TRBJ2-1, with 7 positions matching TRBD1. V lost 4 bases, J lost 4 bases, and 10 bases stayed unmatched. This CDR3 is built from 16 residues. Germline lookup yields CDR1 LNHDA and CDR2 SQIVND (reference sequence). DNA of the CDR3: TGTGCCAGTAGTACGGGACAGCTAACGAGTTACAATGAGCAGTTCTTC. The encoded protein is CASSTGQLTSYNEQFF. The whole variable domain, remainder taken from reference TRBV19 and TRBJ2-1, is DGGITQSPKYLFRKEGQNVTLSCEQNLNHDAMYWYRQDPGQGLRLIYYSQIVNDFQKGDIAEGYSVSREKKESFPLTVTSAQKNPTAFYLCASSTGQLTSYNEQFFGPGTRLTVL.

This sequence joins TRBV28 and TRBJ1-2; D might be TRBD1 (5 bases). Germline V CDR1 and CDR2: MDHEN, SYDVKM. This CDR3 comprises 12 residues. The ends were cut back, 6 bases at V and 2 bases at J, with 7 bases in the middle. In nucleotides, the CDR3 is TGTGCCAGCAGCAGGACAAACTATGGCTACACCTTC. It is translated as CASSRTNYGYTF.

The chain couples TRBV27 to TRBJ2-3; TRBD1 agrees at 10 bases. Germline trimming cut 2 bases from V and 6 bases from J; bases unmatched to any gene: 5. The CDR3 has 15 amino acids. The germline V gene has CDR1 MNHEY and CDR2 SMNVEV (reference sequence). The DNA of the CDR3 is TGTGCCAGCAGTTTAGCCGGGACAGGGGTTGATACGCAGTATTTT. Translating gives CASSLAGTGVDTQYF.

The chain is built from TRBV28 and TRBJ1-6; TRBD1 agrees at 7 bases. The CDR3 sequence is 15 residues long. Germline V lookup: CDR1 MDHEN, CDR2 SYDVKM. J lost 5 bases, V lost 9 bases, and 10 bases had no gene match. CDR3 sequence: CASRVQGTDNSPLHF. Here the CDR3 DNA reads TGTGCCAGTCGAGTACAGGGGACAGATAATTCACCCCTCCACTTT.

The chain recombines TRBV6-6 with TRBJ1-1, with 8 bases lining up with TRBD1. Germline V gene data show CDR1 as MNHNY and CDR2 as SVGAGI (reference sequence). Unmatched junction bases numbered 5, after V lost 5 bases and J lost 6 bases. This CDR3 spans 13 amino acids. The CDR3 DNA sequence: TGTGCCAGCAGTACCAGGGGGCGGGCTGAAGCTTTCTTT. Translating it yields CASSTRGRAEAFF.

The chain carries TRBV2 and TRBJ2-7, with 16 bases matching TRBD2. CDR1 is SNHLY, CDR2 FYNNEI, per germline. The CDR3 has 14 residues. V lost 6 bases, J lost 6 bases, and 2 bases stayed unmatched. CDR3 sequence (DNA): TGTGCCAGCAGCGGGACTAGCGGGAGGGGCGAGCAGTACTTC. Residues: CASSGTSGRGEQYF.

This clone came up once. The CDR3 region has the DNA TGTGCCAGCAGCTTGGGGGCAGCGGCAGATACGCAGTATTTT. Residues: CASSLGAAADTQYF. The V call is TRBV5-5, the J call TRBJ2-3; possibly TRBD2 for D (5 bases). Germline values: CDR1 SGHKS, CDR2 YYEKEE (reference sequence). Trimming pared 0 bases from V and 4 bases from J, leaving 9 bases between. The CDR3 is 14 amino acids. Variable domain in full (rest from reference TRBV5-5 and TRBJ2-3): DAGVTQSPTHLIKTRGQQVTLRCSPISGHKSVSWYQQVLGQGPQFIFQYYEKEERGRGNFPDRFSARQFPNYSSELNVNALLLGDSALYLCASSLGAAADTQYFGPGTRLTVL.

This clone has just a few counts. The V and J genes are TRBV19 and TRBJ1-1, with 8 bases identical to TRBD1. CDR3 size: 13 residues. Germline CDR1 reads LNHDA; CDR2 reads SQIVND (reference sequence). V was pared by 8 bases and J by 1 base, with 3 bases of the junction left unmatched. For the CDR3, the DNA is TGTGCCAGTCACAGGGGGTGGAACACTGAAGCTTTCTTT. Translated: CASHRGWNTEAFF.

V gene TRBV28 combines with J gene TRBJ2-7; TRBD2 aligns across 10 bases. The germline CDR1 and CDR2 sequences are MDHEN and SYDVKM. With V trimmed by 6 bases and J by 3 bases, 5 bases remained unmatched. CDR3 length: 14 amino acids. The CDR3 DNA follows: TGTGCCAGCAGCTCTAGCGGGAGTTTCTACGAGCAGTACTTC. Encoded protein: CASSSSGSFYEQYF.